These T cell receptor beta chains were read from a single sample in a study of shared clonotypes between healthy human individuals. Assay used: immunoSEQ multiplex PCR; TCRdb lists only in-frame clones, some missing. In the table there are 2 million to 3 million clones, over 85% of which are singletons. Sequencing input: naive CD4+ T cells from PBMCs. These receptors came from a man aged 18-30 years in good health. Some clones in this sample may be carry-over from other donors' samples. Both conserved end residues are part of each CDR3. The order of the fields is CDR3 DNA, CDR3 protein, D gene, clone size, J gene, V gene. A D gene is named only where the DNA matches it firmly. Where a row states a size, it is once, few, many or the class of an expanded clone; other rows omit it.

TGTGCCAGCAGACTCGGACACCGCTACGAGCAGTACTTC	CASRLGHRYEQYF	-	-	TRBJ2-7	TRBV6-5
TGTGCCAGCAGTGTCCGGACTGGAACCGGGGAGCTGTTTTTT	CASSVRTGTGELFF	-	-	TRBJ2-2	TRBV2
TGTGCCAGCAGCCAATCCCGAGGGGGACTAGCGGGTCCTAATACCACAGATACGCAGTATTTT	CASSQSRGGLAGPNTTDTQYF	TRBD2	-	TRBJ2-3	TRBV14
TGTGCCAGCAGGGTTCAGGGGGCTAGCACAGATACGCAGTATTTT	CASRVQGASTDTQYF	TRBD1	-	TRBJ2-3	TRBV6-1
TGCGCCAGCAGTGGTACAGGCGGGAGCGGGGAGCTGTTTTTT	CASSGTGGSGELFF	TRBD2	-	TRBJ2-2	TRBV5-1
TGTGCCTGGAGTGTACCCTTAGGACAGGGGACTCTCGGTGGCTACACCTTC	CAWSVPLGQGTLGGYTF	TRBD1	-	TRBJ1-2	TRBV30
TGTGCCAGCAATCAGTGGAGAGACATTGAGGATTACAATGAGCAGTTCTTC	CASNQWRDIEDYNEQFF	-	-	TRBJ2-1	TRBV7-8
TGCGCCAGCAGCTTGACTAGCGCGCGAGAGACCCAGTACTTC	CASSLTSARETQYF	TRBD2	-	TRBJ2-5	TRBV5-1
TGTGCCAGCGGGACTTCCCCTCTCTGGGCTGAAGCTTTCTTT	CASGTSPLWAEAFF	-	-	TRBJ1-1	TRBV28
TGTGCCAGCAGCGTAGCCCGGGGCGCGAACACCGGGGAGCTGTTTTTT	CASSVARGANTGELFF	-	-	TRBJ2-2	TRBV9
TGTGCCAGCAGTTTGTCGACAGAAGCCCAGTACTTC	CASSLSTEAQYF	-	-	TRBJ2-5	TRBV28
TGTGCCAGCAGCATACCGGGACAGACCTACGAGCAGTACTTC	CASSIPGQTYEQYF	TRBD1	-	TRBJ2-7	TRBV27
TGTGCCATCAGTGAGTCCGCTAGCGGGAGACATCTCTCCTACGAGCAGTACTTC	CAISESASGRHLSYEQYF	TRBD2	-	TRBJ2-7	TRBV10-3
TGTGCCAGCGGATCCCTAGCGGGAGGGCCTGCAGATACGCAGTATTTT	CASGSLAGGPADTQYF	TRBD2	once	TRBJ2-3	TRBV28
TGTGCCAGCAGTGTATCCAGAGGGAACTATGGCTACACCTTC	CASSVSRGNYGYTF	-	-	TRBJ1-2	TRBV6-1
TGTGCCAGCAGCGTACAGGGACAGACTAGTATTTCCTCTGGGGCCAACGTCCTGACTTTC	CASSVQGQTSISSGANVLTF	-	-	TRBJ2-6	TRBV9
TGCGCCAGCAGCTTGGTTTTAGGGGGAAATGGCCTCTACAATGAGCAGTTCTTC	CASSLVLGGNGLYNEQFF	-	-	TRBJ2-1	TRBV5-1
TGTGCCAGCAGCTTGTCCGGGAGCAATCAGCCCCAGCATTTT	CASSLSGSNQPQHF	-	-	TRBJ1-5	TRBV5-6
TGTGCCAGCAGCTTTGGACAGTCGCGAGGGTACACTGAAGCTTTCTTT	CASSFGQSRGYTEAFF	-	-	TRBJ1-1	TRBV9
TGCGCCAGCAGCCAGACGGGACTTGCGAACACCGGGGAGCTGTTTTTT	CASSQTGLANTGELFF	-	-	TRBJ2-2	TRBV4-1
TGTGCCAGTAGTATGCCCCCGAACAACAATGAGCAGTTCTTC	CASSMPPNNNEQFF	-	-	TRBJ2-1	TRBV19
TGTGCCAGCAGCCCCTACGGTAAAGGGGCGTTTATTTGGGTCACTGAAGCTTTCTTT	CASSPYGKGAFIWVTEAFF	-	-	TRBJ1-1	TRBV5-6
TGTGCCAGCAGCTTAGGCCCAGCGAACACTGAAGCTTTCTTT	CASSLGPANTEAFF	-	-	TRBJ1-1	TRBV7-2
TGTGCCAGCAGCACGCGGACAGGGACCGAGCAGTACTTC	CASSTRTGTEQYF	TRBD1	-	TRBJ2-7	TRBV7-9
TGCGCCAGCAGCCGGAATCCGGGACAGGCTTCTAATGAGCAGTTCTTC	CASSRNPGQASNEQFF	TRBD1	-	TRBJ2-1	TRBV4-1
TGTGCCAGCGACAGGGAAGACGGGGAGCTGTTTTTT	CASDREDGELFF	-	-	TRBJ2-2	TRBV21-1
TGTGCCAGCAGCCAAGCCCGGGCCTCGGGCGATGAGCAGTTCTTC	CASSQARASGDEQFF	-	-	TRBJ2-1	TRBV14
TGTGCCAGCGCCATGGGAAACAGGGGATTCACAGATACGCAGTATTTT	CASAMGNRGFTDTQYF	TRBD1	once	TRBJ2-3	TRBV6-6
TGCGCCAGCAGCCAAGTTCCGGGCAGCTCCTACAATGAGCAGTTCTTC	CASSQVPGSSYNEQFF	-	once	TRBJ2-1	TRBV4-1
TGTGCCAGCAGCCGTCACAGGGGGCCGAACACTGAAGCTTTCTTT	CASSRHRGPNTEAFF	TRBD1	-	TRBJ1-1	TRBV14
TGTGCCTGGGGACTCCTTAACACCGGGGAGCTGTTTTTT	CAWGLLNTGELFF	-	-	TRBJ2-2	TRBV30
-	CSVGSGSNRFF	-	-	TRBJ2-1	TRBV29-1
TGTGCCAGCACCCCGGGGGTAGCGTCTGCCTACGAGCAGTACTTC	CASTPGVASAYEQYF	-	-	TRBJ2-7	TRBV2
TGTGCCAGCAGCTTATCGGTTTTCCAAGAGACCCAGTACTTC	CASSLSVFQETQYF	-	-	TRBJ2-5	TRBV7-2
TGTGCCAGCAGTTTATTTTCGTCGCAGAGGTACGAGCAGTACTTC	CASSLFSSQRYEQYF	-	-	TRBJ2-7	TRBV28
TGTGCCAGCAGCTTAAACCCCTCTCTGGCGAGCGGTCTCGATGAGCAGTTCTTC	CASSLNPSLASGLDEQFF	-	-	TRBJ2-1	TRBV7-3
TGTGCCAGCAGCCAAGTAGGCTATGAGCAGTTCTTC	CASSQVGYEQFF	-	-	TRBJ2-1	TRBV4-2
TGTGCCAGTAGTATCCAGGGACAGGGAAACACCATATATTTT	CASSIQGQGNTIYF	TRBD1	-	TRBJ1-3	TRBV19
TGTGCCAGCAGCTTTTTCAGGGTTGGTGGGGAGCTGTTTTTT	CASSFFRVGGELFF	-	-	TRBJ2-2	TRBV5-6
TGTGCCAGCAGACCGGGACAGGGGATTAGCAATCAGCCCCAGCATTTT	CASRPGQGISNQPQHF	TRBD1	-	TRBJ1-5	TRBV28